Here is one T cell receptor beta chain with its context. As yet, its antigen is unknown. The repertoire was sequenced with immunoSEQ multiplex PCR; TCRdb's copy has only in-frame clones and lacks some. The table has approximately 91,000 clones, roughly 84% seen once. The sample originates from a study of T cell responses to AZD1222 COVID-19 vaccine. Study context: Doses given second, at about 4 or about 12 weeks, were pooled. General observations from the study: Two AZD1222 administrations were followed by greater Spike-specific TCR breadth and depth. CD4 TCRs covered the whole spike, strongest at regions 160-218 and 743-854. Donors in the cohort were predominantly white British and more often female, and clonal diversity was possibly underestimated.

The CDR3 has 17 residues. V lost 0 bases and J 7 bases, leaving 21 bases between the germline ends. From germline, CDR1 is MGHRA and CDR2 YSYEKL. The sample in question was peripheral blood, obtained on day 0 of AZD1222 vaccination. This chain connects TRBV4-1 to TRBJ1-2; tentatively, D is TRBD1 (5 bases). The sequence was obtained from an adult in good health. The CDR3 here is CASSQDLEKGRRAGYTF. Written as DNA, the CDR3 is TGCGCCAGCAGCCAAGACCTTGAGAAGGGGAGAAGGGCTGGCTACACCTTC.